The entry below describes one T cell receptor (beta chain). The specificity of this receptor is unknown. No quality values exist for individual bases; no much larger clone is one base distant. The germline V gene specifies MNHNS as CDR1 and SASEGT as CDR2. Spanning cysteine to phenylalanine, the CDR3 consists of 11 amino acids. The kept DNA is CDR3 alone, 33 bases in frame from the first base. After removal of 7 bases from V and 6 bases from J, the junction retains 3 bases not matched to a gene. The cohort included roughly 29 patients with locally advanced or metastatic urothelial carcinoma who were treated at Memorial Sloan Kettering on a trial protocol. Peripheral blood mononuclear cells were collected pretreatment and during treatment, at between 1 and 8 total time points per patient. The Qiagen DNeasy Blood extraction kit was used to purify genomic DNA from total PBMCs and from tumor samples. PBMCs were collected pretreatment and during treatment, and were isolated and stored as previously described.

Synthetic TCR analog templates were spiked into each PCR to estimate absolute template abundance from read counts. The immunoSEQ assay used bias-controlled V and J gene primers to amplify TCRbeta CDR3 regions from genomic DNA. Sequencing of rearranged TCRbeta segments was done at approximately 20X coverage. The study's processing was this. Clustering was used to correct sequencing errors, and CDR3s were annotated against IMGT to assign V, D and J genes. Only productive TCRbeta rearrangements were used in downstream analyses, excluding out-of-frame or stop-codon sequences. Clonality was computed as one minus Shannon entropy normalized by the log of the number of unique productive sequences. Fisher's exact test with Benjamini-Hochberg correction, using a cutoff of adjusted p below 0.01, was how clones that differed between time points or between blood and tumor were identified. TCRdb holds this immuneACCESS table with in-frame rearrangements only. Some clones are missing; in checked studies, unresolved V genes explain under half, and the rest has no known cause. The V and J calls and clone size come from that table; D and trimming were worked out from the DNA. In this sample the table shows more than 65,000 clones, roughly 87% of which occur a single time. The ten largest clones represent approximately 6% of the sample.

These data belong to a study of PD-L1 blockade in urothelial cancer (dated by TCRdb to about 2017). Regarding the study in general: Every patient began therapy in about 2014 and was given atezolizumab 1,200 mg intravenously every 3 weeks. Blood samples were analyzed at 3 weeks after treatment start (second dose) and at 6 weeks after treatment start. Pretreatment tumor samples, along with matched peripheral blood serially collected before and after atezolizumab treatment, were subjected to TCR sequencing. Patients had an ECOG performance status of 0 or 1 and had received between 0 and 3 prior chemotherapy regimens. Twenty-five of 29 patients were males with bladder-origin urothelial cancer, and about 60% of the roughly 29 reported a prior smoking history. Blood samples yielded a median of around 130,000 T cells and roughly 83,000 unique TCRs, with median clonality roughly 0.085. In the same patients, whole exome sequencing and RNA sequencing of pretreatment tumors were performed in addition to TCR sequencing. Durable clinical benefit meant progression-free survival longer than 6 months, and TCR features were also tested against progression-free and overall survival. Around 30 patients had pretreatment blood TCR-seq, about 25 had at least one posttreatment blood collection, and about 25 had tumor TCR-seq. Durable clinical benefit was achieved by nine patients but not by the remaining 20. The study was an exploratory multi-omic analysis of somatic, immune and clinical correlates of response to PD-L1 blockade with atezolizumab in urothelial cancer. Study-wide conclusions, independent of this receptor: Because the sample size was small (n of about 29) and many exploratory analyses were performed, the results are intended to be hypothesis-generating. Greater expansion of tumor-associated TCR clones in peripheral blood 3 weeks after the start of treatment was observed in patients with durable benefit (n of about 20, p = 0.022). Improved progression-free and overall survival was associated with having pretreatment peripheral blood TCR clonality below the median.

The V and J segments used are TRBV6-1 and TRBJ2-7, with 7 bases matching TRBD2. The receptor's source is a woman aged 70 to 79 with urothelial cancer. The sequenced sample was PBMCs, obtained around atezolizumab (anti-PD-L1) treatment. The sequence in DNA is TGTGCCAGCACTGGGGGGGGCGAGCAGTACTTC. Translated, it gives CASTGGGEQYF.